This T cell receptor (beta chain) was retrieved from a study of shared clonotypes between healthy human individuals. General study points: Generally, naive subsets (rather than memory subsets) showed larger estimated richness.

Original methodology: Quality scores were absent from the junction-only immunoSEQ sequences, so filtering differed. TCRdb keeps only in-frame clones here, not all; method: immunoSEQ multiplex PCR. Clone size and the V and J calls come from that table; the DNA yielded D and trimming. Of around 2.5 million clones in the sample, roughly 93% were seen once. This clone was observed once. Its target is not known. Trimming took 0 bases from V and 5 from J; bases not matched to a gene: 7. The CDR3 extends over 16 amino acids. Germline V gene data show CDR1 as MNHEY and CDR2 as SVGAGI. The origin of this receptor is a man aged 18-30 years in good health. Some clones in this sample may be carry-over from other donors' samples. The sequencing sample was made of naive CD4+ T cells from PBMCs. The subset was: CD45RA+ positively selected. V gene TRBV6-5 combines with J gene TRBJ2-1; 7 bases line up with TRBD2. The CDR3 loop is CASSYSPGAGNNEQFF. Here the CDR3 DNA reads TGTGCCAGCAGTTACTCTCCGGGAGCGGGGAACAATGAGCAGTTCTTC.